Each of the 6 T cell receptor beta chains below was sequenced from the same sample in a study of post-analysis software for immune sequencing data. The antigens for these receptors are not known. Unique molecular identifiers featured in each of the TCR beta cDNA libraries. TCRdb called the PCR reads again in MiXCR, with one record for every CDR3 protein. The sample lists 180,000 or so distinct CDR3 sequences, roughly 28% occurring once. Study-wide results and caveats: Patients showed TRBV5-6, TRBV5-1 and TRBV20-1 among roughly five TRBV segments more frequent than in controls.

The source material was blood. These receptors originate from a girl between 2 and 17 years old with multiple sclerosis.

In this sample, this clonotype turned up once. At one of its ends the junction is not consistent with the germline gene, which may arise from a read error. The V and J genes are TRBV4-1 and TRBJ1-1; D unclear. This CDR3 comprises 15 residues. Germline V gives CDR1 MGHRA, CDR2 YSYEKL. The CDR3: CASGQGLQMNTEAFF. CDR3 bases: TGCGCCAGCGGCCAAGGGCTACAGATGAACACTGAAGCTTTCTTT.

The rearrangement joins TRBV12-3 or TRBV12-4 to TRBJ1-6; D might be TRBD1 (5 bases). Between the trimmed V and J ends, which lost 2 bases and 7 bases, there was a span of 15 bases. CDR3 length: 16 amino acids. CDR3 loop: CASSLIPRGSNSPLHF. For the CDR3, the DNA is TGTGCCAGCAGTTTAATTCCTCGGGGGTCAAATTCACCCCTCCACTTT.

The genes are TRBV7-2 and TRBJ1-2; possibly TRBD1 for D (6 bases). Germline-derived CDR1 and CDR2 are SGHTA and FQGNSA. Trimming cost V 3 bases and J 7 bases, with 9 bases left between them. The CDR3 runs 12 residues. Written as DNA, the CDR3 is TGTGCCAGCAGCTTTACAGGGTTTGGCTACACCTTC. Protein sequence: CASSFTGFGYTF.

A remark on this clonotype: The conserved closing phenylalanine or tryptophan is absent in this CDR3, likely reflecting a read error. V and J are TRBV14 and TRBJ1-6, with a possible D match to TRBD1 (5 bases). The CDR3 contains 15 residues. CDR1 is SGHDN and CDR2 is FVKESK in the germline V gene. V was shortened by 6 bases and J by 2 bases, with 11 bases between the two germline ends. The CDR3 protein is CASRSGATYNSPLHC. The CDR3, as DNA: TGTGCCAGCAGGAGTGGGGCAACCTATAATTCACCCCTCCACTGT.

V usage is TRBV20-1 and J usage is TRBJ2-5, with D unresolved. The CDR3 is 11 amino acids. Germline loops: CDR1 DFQATT, CDR2 SNEGSKA (reference sequence). V was shortened by 6 bases and J by 5 bases, with 10 bases between the two germline ends. CDR3 nucleotide sequence: TGCAGTGCCGGTCTAGGGGAGACCCAGTACTTC. Translating it yields CSAGLGETQYF.

This clonotype occurred a few times. The chain couples TRBV5-1 to TRBJ2-5, with 8 nucleotides matching TRBD1. Germline CDR1 and CDR2: SGHRS and YFSETQ. Germline trimming cut 4 bases from V and 5 bases from J; bases unmatched to any gene: 13. This CDR3 region has 16 residues. The CDR3 DNA is TGCGCCAGCAGCGTCCGGGACAGGAATTTTGTGGAGACCCAGTACTTC. Protein product: CASSVRDRNFVETQYF.